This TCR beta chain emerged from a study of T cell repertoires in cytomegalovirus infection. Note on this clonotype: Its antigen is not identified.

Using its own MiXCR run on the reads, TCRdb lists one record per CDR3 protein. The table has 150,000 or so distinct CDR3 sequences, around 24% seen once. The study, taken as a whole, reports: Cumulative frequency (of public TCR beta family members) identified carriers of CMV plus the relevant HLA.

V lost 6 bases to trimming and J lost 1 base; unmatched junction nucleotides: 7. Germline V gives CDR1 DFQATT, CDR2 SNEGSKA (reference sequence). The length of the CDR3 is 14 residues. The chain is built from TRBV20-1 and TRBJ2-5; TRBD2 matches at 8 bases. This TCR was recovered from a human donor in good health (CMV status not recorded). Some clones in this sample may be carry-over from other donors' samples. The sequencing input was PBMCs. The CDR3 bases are TGCAGTGCCCAAAGCGGGGGTGTCCAAGAGACCCAGTACTTC. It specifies CSAQSGGVQETQYF.